What follows are 19 T cell receptor beta chains derived from one specimen sequenced in a study of identical twins. TCRdb recomputed calls from the 5' RACE reads with MiXCR, one row per CDR3 protein. This table holds some 460,000 distinct CDR3 sequences, 13% to 15% found once. The data were also submitted as part of a second study, on yellow fever vaccine responses in identical twins.

Sequenced: CD4+ T cells sorted from blood. These receptors came from a woman aged 18 to 35 in good health.

This clonotype was seen a few times. The chain carries TRBV2 and TRBJ1-4, with a weak D call TRBD1 (5 bases). Per the germline V gene, CDR1 is SNHLY and CDR2 is FYNNEI. Trimming shortened V by 8 bases and J by 7 bases, and 20 bases separated the two germline ends. CDR3 length: 15 amino acids. The CDR3 nucleotides are TGTGCCAGCGGACCGCGGGACGGACGAAGTGAAAAACTGTTTTTT. This sequence encodes CASGPRDGRSEKLFF.

This clonotype has just a few counts. The genes are TRBV20-1 and TRBJ2-7; 7 nucleotides match TRBD2. V dropped 3 bases and J dropped 5; count of bases not matched to a gene: 7. The CDR3 totals 13 residues. Germline CDR1 and CDR2: DFQATT and SNEGSKA (reference sequence). CDR3 loop: CSARVAGTHEQYF. CDR3 bases: TGCAGTGCTAGGGTAGCGGGTACCCACGAGCAGTACTTC.

This clonotype came up a few times. In nucleotides, the CDR3 is TGTGCCAGCAGTTACGGAACCGGGACTAGCGGACGGGATACGCAGTATTTT. As protein: CASSYGTGTSGRDTQYF. The V and J genes are TRBV6-2 or TRBV6-3 and TRBJ2-3, with 11 bases aligning to TRBD2. The CDR3 consists of 17 residues. V shed 2 bases and J 6 bases; nucleotides not matched to a gene: 10. CDR1 and CDR2 from the germline V gene are MNHEY and SVGEGT.

In this sample, this clonotype turned up many times. This rearrangement joins TRBV29-1 to TRBJ2-3; 13 positions agree with TRBD2. CDR3 length: 14 residues. The J segment lost 4 bases and the V segment lost 4 bases, leaving 2 bases of the junction unmatched. In germline, CDR1 is SQVTM, CDR2 ANQGSEA. The CDR3 DNA reads as TGCAGCGTTGGCGGACTAGCGGGAGCAGATACGCAGTATTTT. Translation: CSVGGLAGADTQYF.

This clonotype was seen at least ten times. The rearrangement joins TRBV12-3 or TRBV12-4 to TRBJ2-3; D not certain. The CDR3 length is 12 residues. The V gene lost 7 bases and the J gene lost 4 bases, with 9 bases spanning the gap. In DNA, the CDR3 is TGTGCCAGCACCCCGACCCCAGATACGCAGTATTTT. This sequence encodes CASTPTPDTQYF.

This clonotype was seen a few times. The chain uses TRBV7-2 and TRBJ2-3; 9 bases map to TRBD2. The CDR3 consists of 15 residues. Germline V gene sequence: CDR1 SGHTA, CDR2 FQGNSA. V lost 3 bases, J lost 3 bases, and 4 bases stayed unmatched. The CDR3 DNA follows: TGTGCCAGCAGCTTTAGCGGGAGCGGAACAGATACGCAGTATTTT. This sequence encodes CASSFSGSGTDTQYF.

This chain uses TRBV18 with TRBJ2-1; 13 nucleotides align to TRBD2. CDR1 is KGHSH, CDR2 LQKENI, per germline. The CDR3 consists of 18 residues. The J segment lost 4 bases and the V segment lost 3 bases, leaving 9 bases of the junction unmatched. The CDR3 DNA reads TGTGCCAGCTCACCTCCCGGGACTAGCGGGATTTTTTACAATGAGCAGTTCTTC. Translating gives CASSPPGTSGIFYNEQFF.

This clonotype was recorded a few times. The chain uses TRBV10-3 and TRBJ2-7; TRBD1 agrees at 9 bases. This CDR3 has 15 amino acids. V was pared by 6 bases and J by 4 bases, with 10 bases of the junction left unmatched. Germline CDR1 ENHRY, CDR2 SYGVKD. CDR3 bases: TGTGCCATCAGCGCCCAGGGGACAGGGAAATACGAGCAGTACTTC. Translating it yields CAISAQGTGKYEQYF.

This clonotype was observed a handful of times. The chain recombines TRBV10-3 with TRBJ2-7; a weak D match, TRBD1 (5 bases). The V and J ends lost 4 bases and 2 bases respectively, with 9 bases between them. The CDR3 runs to 13 residues. Germline CDR1 and CDR2: ENHRY and SYGVKD. The CDR3 nucleotides read TGTGCCATCAGTGCAGGGCAGCCCTACGAGCAGTACTTC. Translated: CAISAGQPYEQYF.

The sample holds a few counts of this clonotype. This sequence joins TRBV12-3 or TRBV12-4 and TRBJ1-1; no firm D call. This CDR3 is 14 amino acids long. V gave up 7 bases and J gave up 1 base, with 13 bases separating them. The CDR3: CASMAGFTNTEAFF. For the CDR3, the DNA is TGTGCCAGCATGGCGGGTTTCACGAACACTGAAGCTTTCTTT.

In this sample, this clonotype turned up many times. The genes are TRBV10-3 and TRBJ2-1, with TRBD2 matching 8 bases. Unmatched junction bases numbered 4, after V lost 0 bases and J lost 6 bases. CDR1 is ENHRY and CDR2 is SYGVKD in the germline V gene. This CDR3 spans 15 amino acids. CDR3 amino acids: CAISESGLAGNEQFF. CDR3 in DNA: TGTGCCATCAGTGAGTCCGGACTAGCTGGCAATGAGCAGTTCTTC.

The V call is TRBV6-1, the J call TRBJ2-7; 9 positions agree with TRBD1. The CDR3 totals 15 residues. V gave up 7 bases and J gave up 4 bases; unmatched junction bases: 11. CDR1 is MNHNS and CDR2 is SASEGT in the germline V gene. The CDR3 sequence: CASTPTGGGLYEQYF. The CDR3 DNA sequence: TGTGCCAGCACACCGACAGGGGGGGGCCTTTACGAGCAGTACTTC.

This chain connects TRBV5-6 to TRBJ2-6, with D unresolved. Trimming cost V 2 bases and J 0 bases, with 6 bases left between them. The germline CDR1 and CDR2 sequences are SGHDT and YYEEEE. The CDR3 runs 15 residues. The CDR3 DNA is TGTGCCAGCAGCTTCCGGTCCTCTGGGGCCAACGTCCTGACTTTC. Translating it yields CASSFRSSGANVLTF.

In this sample, this clonotype turned up a few times. V and J are TRBV5-1 and TRBJ2-3; 7 bases fit TRBD1. CDR1 and CDR2 (germline): SGHRS, YFSETQ. V was clipped by 4 bases and J by 5 bases; unmatched bases: 7. CDR3 size: 14 residues. CDR3 in DNA: TGCGCCAGCAGCGCTCAAGGGGGCAGAGATACGCAGTATTTT. Translated: CASSAQGGRDTQYF.

The chain couples TRBV12-3 or TRBV12-4 to TRBJ2-1; 7 bases fit TRBD2. Trimming cost V 0 bases and J 4 bases; bases outside gene matches: 12. This CDR3 has 18 amino acids. DNA for the CDR3: TGTGCCAGCAGTTTAGCGCTGGGGGAGGGTTTGGCATACAATGAGCAGTTCTTC. It codes for CASSLALGEGLAYNEQFF.

V gene TRBV18 combines with J gene TRBJ2-1, with TRBD2 identical over 10 bases. The CDR3 consists of 16 residues. V lost 5 bases, J lost 5 bases, and 9 bases stayed unmatched. The V gene's germline CDR1 is KGHSH and CDR2 LQKENI. The CDR3 reads CASSRLSTSGNNEQFF. The CDR3 DNA reads as TGTGCCAGCTCAAGGTTATCTACTAGCGGGAACAATGAGCAGTTCTTC. The full variable domain, completed using reference TRBV18 and TRBJ2-1, is NAGVMQNPRHLVRRRGQEARLRCSPMKGHSHVYWYRQLPEEGLKFMVYLQKENIIDESGMPKERFSAEFPKEGPSILRIQQVVRGDSAAYFCASSRLSTSGNNEQFFGPGTRLTVL.

The chain combines TRBV12-1 with TRBJ2-6. TRBV12-1 is described as a pseudogene. The CDR3 consists of 16 residues. This CDR3 is CASSFLPYSGANVLTF. CDR3 in DNA: TGTGCCAGCAGCTTTCTTCCTTACTCTGGGGCCAACGTCCTGACTTTC.

V gene TRBV3-1 combines with J gene TRBJ2-7, with TRBD2 matching 14 bases. This CDR3 contains 16 residues. Trimming at V came to 5 bases and at J to 4 bases, leaving 7 bases not matched to a gene. Germline CDR1 reads LGHDT; CDR2 reads YNNKEL (reference sequence). The CDR3, as DNA: TGTGCCAGCAGCGTCGGGACTAGCGGGAGTGGTTACGAGCAGTACTTC. Translation: CASSVGTSGSGYEQYF.

This clonotype was found many times. The V and J genes are TRBV7-2 and TRBJ2-7, with 8 bases matching TRBD1. V dropped 2 bases and J dropped 5; count of bases not matched to a gene: 8. The V gene's germline CDR1 is SGHTA and CDR2 FQGNSA. This CDR3 region has 15 residues. The CDR3 region has the DNA TGTGCCAGCAGCTTATCGGGACAGGTTATGAACGAGCAGTACTTC. Amino acids: CASSLSGQVMNEQYF.